What follows are 5 T cell receptor beta chains derived from one specimen sequenced in a study of CD8 T cells in Susac syndrome. It was with random hexamers that 0.5 to 1 ug RNA was reverse transcribed. TCRdb analysed the immunoSEQ multiplex PCR reads with MiXCR anew, one entry per CDR3 protein. The table records some 450,000 distinct CDR3 sequences, 85% to 90% of them present only once. Sample: CD8+ T cells from PBMCs. These receptors were obtained from a human donor with multiple sclerosis.

The chain carries TRBV21-1 and TRBJ1-5. TRBV21-1 is labeled a pseudogene. This CDR3 has 15 amino acids. The CDR3 region has the DNA TGTGCCAGCAGCATTCTGGGTTATAGCAATCAGCCCCAGCATTTT. Translation gives CASSILGYSNQPQHF.

The V and J genes are TRBV14 and TRBJ1-2, with TRBD1 matching 7 bases. This CDR3 is built from 15 residues. Germline CDR1 reads SGHDN; CDR2 reads FVKESK. Trimming at V came to 1 base and at J to 5 bases, leaving 7 bases not matched to a gene. CDR3 bases: TGTGCCAGCAGCCAAGCGGGACAGAGTTTGTATGGCTACACCTTC. This gives the protein CASSQAGQSLYGYTF.

The gene calls are TRBV30 and TRBJ2-5, with 9 nucleotides matching TRBD2. This CDR3 comprises 14 residues. Losses at the gene ends were 1 base for V and 1 base for J; bases not matched to a gene: 1. Per germline, CDR1 GTSNPN and CDR2 SVGIG (reference sequence). CDR3: CAWSATSGQETQYF. The DNA of the CDR3 is TGTGCCTGGAGTGCGACTAGCGGCCAAGAGACCCAGTACTTC.

The chain has TRBV7-3 and TRBJ2-1; 10 nucleotides line up with TRBD1. The V gene's germline CDR1 is SGHTA and CDR2 FQGTGA. This CDR3 comprises 15 residues. V lost 3 bases to trimming and J lost 10 bases; unmatched junction nucleotides: 9. In DNA, the CDR3 is TGTGCCAGCAGCTTCTCCCGGGACAGGGGTCGAGAGCAGTTCTTC. As protein: CASSFSRDRGREQFF. The whole variable domain, filled in from reference TRBV7-3 and TRBJ2-1, reads GAGVSQTPSNKVTEKGKYVELRCDPISGHTALYWYRQSLGQGPEFLIYFQGTGAADDSGLPNDRFFAVRPEGSVSTLKIQRTERGDSAVYLCASSFSRDRGREQFFGPGTRLTVL.

This chain connects TRBV20-1 to TRBJ2-7; D might be TRBD2 (6 bases). The CDR3 is 13 residues long. The germline V gene encodes CDR1 DFQATT and CDR2 SNEGSKA (reference sequence). Trimming left V 4 bases short and J 3 bases short, with 13 bases between. Here the CDR3 DNA reads TGCAGTGCTATTGTGGAGGGGAACTACGAGCAGTACTTC. It is translated as CSAIVEGNYEQYF.